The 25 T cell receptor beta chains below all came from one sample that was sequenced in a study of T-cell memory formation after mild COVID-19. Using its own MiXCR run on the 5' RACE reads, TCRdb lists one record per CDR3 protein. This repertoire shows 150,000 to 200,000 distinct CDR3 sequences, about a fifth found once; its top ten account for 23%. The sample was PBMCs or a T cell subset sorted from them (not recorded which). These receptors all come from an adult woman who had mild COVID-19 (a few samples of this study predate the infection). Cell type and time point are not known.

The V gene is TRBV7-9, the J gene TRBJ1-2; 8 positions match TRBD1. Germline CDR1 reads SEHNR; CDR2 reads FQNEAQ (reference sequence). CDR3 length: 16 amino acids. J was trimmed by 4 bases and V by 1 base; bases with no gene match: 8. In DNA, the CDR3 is TGTGCCAGCAGCTTAGTGACAGGGGCCGGTAGCTATGGCTACACCTTC. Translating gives CASSLVTGAGSYGYTF.

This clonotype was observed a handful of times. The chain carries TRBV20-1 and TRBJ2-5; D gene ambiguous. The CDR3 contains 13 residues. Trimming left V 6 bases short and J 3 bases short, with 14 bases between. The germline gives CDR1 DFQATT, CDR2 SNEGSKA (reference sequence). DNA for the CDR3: TGCAGTGCCCCCGGCGCGGTAGAAGAGACCCAGTACTTC. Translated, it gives CSAPGAVEETQYF.

CDR3 protein: CSATGDLGMNTEAFF. Here the CDR3 DNA reads TGCAGTGCTACCGGGGACCTTGGGATGAACACTGAAGCTTTCTTT. The V and J genes are TRBV20-1 and TRBJ1-1, with D maybe TRBD1 (5 bases). Germline V gene data show CDR1 as DFQATT and CDR2 as SNEGSKA (reference sequence). This CDR3 region has 15 residues. The V and J ends lost 4 bases and 0 bases respectively, with 15 bases between them.

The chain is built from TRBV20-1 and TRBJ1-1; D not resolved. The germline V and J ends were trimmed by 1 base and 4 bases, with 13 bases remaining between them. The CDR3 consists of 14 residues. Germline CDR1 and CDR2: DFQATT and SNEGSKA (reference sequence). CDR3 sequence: CSARAFTVGTEAFF. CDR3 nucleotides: TGCAGTGCTAGAGCCTTTACCGTAGGCACTGAAGCTTTCTTT.

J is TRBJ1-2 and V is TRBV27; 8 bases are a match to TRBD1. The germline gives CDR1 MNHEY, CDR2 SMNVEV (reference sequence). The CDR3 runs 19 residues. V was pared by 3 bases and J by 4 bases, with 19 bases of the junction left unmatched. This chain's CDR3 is CASSFSSPGQVSLGYGYTF. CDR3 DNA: TGTGCCAGCAGTTTTTCCTCCCCGGGACAGGTCTCGTTAGGCTATGGCTACACCTTC.

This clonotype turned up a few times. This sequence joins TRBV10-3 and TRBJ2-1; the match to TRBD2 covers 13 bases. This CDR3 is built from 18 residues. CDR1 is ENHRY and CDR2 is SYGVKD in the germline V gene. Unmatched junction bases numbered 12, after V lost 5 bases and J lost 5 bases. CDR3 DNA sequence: TGTGCCATCAGTTGGACTAGCGGGAGTCCGAGCACAAACAATGAGCAGTTCTTC. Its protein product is CAISWTSGSPSTNNEQFF.

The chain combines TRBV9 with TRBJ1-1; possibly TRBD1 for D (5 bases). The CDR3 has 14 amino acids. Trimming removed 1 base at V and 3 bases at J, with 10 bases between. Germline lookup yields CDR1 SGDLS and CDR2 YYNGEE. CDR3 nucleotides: TGTGCCAGCAGCGTACAGGGTGGGTACACTGAAGCTTTCTTT. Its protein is CASSVQGGYTEAFF.

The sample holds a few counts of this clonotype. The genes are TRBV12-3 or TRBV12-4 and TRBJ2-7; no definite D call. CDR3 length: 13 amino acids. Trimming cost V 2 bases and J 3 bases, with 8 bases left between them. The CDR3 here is CASSLTVNYEQYF. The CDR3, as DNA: TGTGCCAGCAGTTTAACAGTAAACTACGAGCAGTACTTC.

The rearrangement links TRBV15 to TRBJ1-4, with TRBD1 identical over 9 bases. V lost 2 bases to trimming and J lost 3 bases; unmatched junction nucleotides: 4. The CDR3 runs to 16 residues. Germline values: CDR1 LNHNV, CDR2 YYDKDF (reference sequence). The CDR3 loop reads CATSRHRDRANEKLFF. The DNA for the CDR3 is TGTGCCACCAGCAGACATCGGGACAGGGCTAATGAAAAACTGTTTTTT.

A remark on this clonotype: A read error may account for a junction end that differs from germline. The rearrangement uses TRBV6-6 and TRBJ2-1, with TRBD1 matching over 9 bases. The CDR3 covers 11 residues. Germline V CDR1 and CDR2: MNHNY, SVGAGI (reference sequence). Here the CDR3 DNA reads TGTGCCAGCAGTTACGGACAGGGGAAGGGTTTC. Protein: CASSYGQGKGF.

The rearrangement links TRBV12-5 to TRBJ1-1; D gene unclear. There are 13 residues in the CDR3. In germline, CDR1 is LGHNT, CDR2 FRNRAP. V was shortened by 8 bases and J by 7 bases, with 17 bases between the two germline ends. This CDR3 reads CASRSDGDLEAFF. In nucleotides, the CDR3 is TGTGCTAGTAGAAGTGACGGCGACCTTGAAGCTTTCTTT.

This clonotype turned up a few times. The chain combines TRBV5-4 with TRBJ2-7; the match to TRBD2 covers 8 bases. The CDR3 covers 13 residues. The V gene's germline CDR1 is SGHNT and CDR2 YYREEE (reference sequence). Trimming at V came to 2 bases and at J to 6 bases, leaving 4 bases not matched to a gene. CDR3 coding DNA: TGTGCCAGCAGCTTTGGTAGCGGGACCGAGCAGTACTTC. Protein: CASSFGSGTEQYF. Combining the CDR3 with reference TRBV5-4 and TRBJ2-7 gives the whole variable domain ETGVTQSPTHLIKTRGQQVTLRCSSQSGHNTVSWYQQALGQGPQFIFQYYREEENGRGNFPPRFSGLQFPNYSSELNVNALELDDSALYLCASSFGSGTEQYFGPGTRLTVT.

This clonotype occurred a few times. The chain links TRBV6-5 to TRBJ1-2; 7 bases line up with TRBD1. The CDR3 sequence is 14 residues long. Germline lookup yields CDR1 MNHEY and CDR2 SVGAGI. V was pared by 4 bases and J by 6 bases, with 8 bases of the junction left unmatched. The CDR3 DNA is TGTGCCAGCAGTTCTCAGGGGGTACCTGATGGCTACACCTTC. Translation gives CASSSQGVPDGYTF.

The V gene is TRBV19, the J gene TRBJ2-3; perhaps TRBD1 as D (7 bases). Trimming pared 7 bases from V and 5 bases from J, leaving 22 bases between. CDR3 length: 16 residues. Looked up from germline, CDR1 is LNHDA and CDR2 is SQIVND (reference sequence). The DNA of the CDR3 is TGTGCCAGTACTCCCGGGGGACAGCCGACCATAGATACGCAGTATTTT. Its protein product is CASTPGGQPTIDTQYF.

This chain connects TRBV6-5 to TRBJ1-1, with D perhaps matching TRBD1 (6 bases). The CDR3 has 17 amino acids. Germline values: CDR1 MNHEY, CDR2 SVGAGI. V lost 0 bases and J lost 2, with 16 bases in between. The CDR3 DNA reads TGTGCCAGCAGTTACTCTCCGCCACCGGGGGCAAACACTGAAGCTTTCTTT. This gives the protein CASSYSPPPGANTEAFF.

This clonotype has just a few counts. CDR3 region: CASSQELATATDTQYF. In DNA, the CDR3 is TGTGCCAGCAGCCAAGAACTAGCGACTGCCACAGATACGCAGTATTTT. The J gene is TRBJ2-3, the V gene TRBV4-2; 7 bases match TRBD2. Trimming cost V 0 bases and J 2 bases; bases outside gene matches: 5. This CDR3 region has 16 residues. Germline CDR1 LGHNA, CDR2 YNFKEQ.

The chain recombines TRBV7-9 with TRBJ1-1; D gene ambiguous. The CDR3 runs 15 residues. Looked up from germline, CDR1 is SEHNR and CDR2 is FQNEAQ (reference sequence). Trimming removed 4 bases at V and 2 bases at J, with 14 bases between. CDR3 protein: CASSSRTDFNTEAFF. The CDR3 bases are TGTGCCAGCAGCTCCCGGACTGACTTCAACACTGAAGCTTTCTTT.

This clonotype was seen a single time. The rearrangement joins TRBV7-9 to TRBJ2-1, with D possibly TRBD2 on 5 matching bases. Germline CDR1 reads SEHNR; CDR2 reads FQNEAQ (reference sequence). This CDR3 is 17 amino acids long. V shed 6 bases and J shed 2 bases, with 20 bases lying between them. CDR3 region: CASSPMIVGMAYNEQFF. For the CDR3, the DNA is TGTGCCAGCAGTCCAATGATTGTCGGGATGGCCTACAATGAGCAGTTCTTC.

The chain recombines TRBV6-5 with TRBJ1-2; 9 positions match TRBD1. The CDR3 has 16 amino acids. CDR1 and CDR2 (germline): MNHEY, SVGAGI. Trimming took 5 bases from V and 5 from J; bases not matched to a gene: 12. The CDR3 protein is CASSTKRDRVGYGYTF. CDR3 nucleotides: TGTGCCAGCAGTACCAAAAGGGACAGGGTAGGGTATGGCTACACCTTC.

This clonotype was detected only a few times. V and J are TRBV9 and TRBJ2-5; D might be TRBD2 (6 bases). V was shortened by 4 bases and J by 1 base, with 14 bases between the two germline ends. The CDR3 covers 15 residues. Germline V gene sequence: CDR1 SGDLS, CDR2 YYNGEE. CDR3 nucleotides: TGTGCCAGCAGCTTGTCGGGGAGGACCCAAGAGACCCAGTACTTC. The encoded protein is CASSLSGRTQETQYF.

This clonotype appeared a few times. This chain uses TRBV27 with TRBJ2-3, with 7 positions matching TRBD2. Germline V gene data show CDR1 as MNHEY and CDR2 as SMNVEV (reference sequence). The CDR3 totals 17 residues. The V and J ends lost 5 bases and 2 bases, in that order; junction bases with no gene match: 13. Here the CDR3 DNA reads TGTGCCAGCAGTAGACCCCTAGAGCGGGAAACCACAGATACGCAGTATTTT. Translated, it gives CASSRPLERETTDTQYF.

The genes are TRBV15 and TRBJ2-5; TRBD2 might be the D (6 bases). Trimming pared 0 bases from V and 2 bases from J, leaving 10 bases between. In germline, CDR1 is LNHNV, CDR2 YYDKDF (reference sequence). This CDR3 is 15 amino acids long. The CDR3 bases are TGTGCCACCAGCAGAGATTACGGGGGACAAGAGACCCAGTACTTC. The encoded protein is CATSRDYGGQETQYF. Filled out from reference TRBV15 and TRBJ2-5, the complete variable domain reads DAMVIQNPRYQVTQFGKPVTLSCSQTLNHNVMYWYQQKSSQAPKLLFHYYDKDFNNEADTPDNFQSRRPNTSFCFLDIRSPGLGDTAMYLCATSRDYGGQETQYFGPGTRLLVL.

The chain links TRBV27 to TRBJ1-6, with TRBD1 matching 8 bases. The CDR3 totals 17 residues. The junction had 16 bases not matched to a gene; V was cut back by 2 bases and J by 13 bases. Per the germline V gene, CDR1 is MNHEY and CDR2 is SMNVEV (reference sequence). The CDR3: CASSLLLYGQGLSPLHF. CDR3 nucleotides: TGTGCCAGCAGTTTACTGCTCTATGGACAGGGACTTTCCCCCCTCCACTTT.

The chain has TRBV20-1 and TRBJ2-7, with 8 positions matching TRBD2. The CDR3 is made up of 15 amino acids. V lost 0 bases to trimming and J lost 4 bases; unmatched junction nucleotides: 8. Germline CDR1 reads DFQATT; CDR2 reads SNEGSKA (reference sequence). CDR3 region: CSARDGRASGYEQYF. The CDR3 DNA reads TGCAGTGCTAGAGATGGTAGGGCTAGCGGGTACGAGCAGTACTTC.

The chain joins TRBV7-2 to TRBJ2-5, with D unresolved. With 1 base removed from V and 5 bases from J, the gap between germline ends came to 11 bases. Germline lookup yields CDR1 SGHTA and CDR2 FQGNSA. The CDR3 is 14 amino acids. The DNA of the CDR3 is TGTGCCAGCAGCTTAGTATGGGTGAAGGAGACCCAGTACTTC. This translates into CASSLVWVKETQYF.